The T cell receptor beta chain described here comes from a study of vaccination and CD4 T cells after COVID-19. On the study more broadly: Taking of post-vaccine samples occurred a median about 70 days after dose two (range 14 to 241).

Researchers used the Oncomine TCR Beta short-read assay to sequence DNA from cultured CD4+ T cells. One entry per CDR3 protein results from TCRdb running MiXCR on the PCR reads. The sample shows more than 15,000 distinct CDR3 sequences, 30% to 40% of them seen only once. This clonotype was counted a few times. The target antigen is unknown. Treatment reported: approximately 9-day PBMC culture with coronavirus spike peptide pools or control peptides (ViraFEST assay). Sequenced: cultured CD4+ T cells from blood. This TCR came from a human donor with COVID-19.

CDR3 region: CASTMGQDPAYEQYF. The CDR3 region has the DNA TGTGCCAGCACCATGGGACAGGATCCCGCCTACGAGCAGTACTTC. V gene TRBV6-1 combines with J gene TRBJ2-7, with TRBD1 identical over 8 bases. Unmatched junction bases numbered 10, after V lost 7 bases and J lost 2 bases. Germline-derived CDR1 and CDR2 are MNHNS and SASEGT. The CDR3 length is 15 residues.